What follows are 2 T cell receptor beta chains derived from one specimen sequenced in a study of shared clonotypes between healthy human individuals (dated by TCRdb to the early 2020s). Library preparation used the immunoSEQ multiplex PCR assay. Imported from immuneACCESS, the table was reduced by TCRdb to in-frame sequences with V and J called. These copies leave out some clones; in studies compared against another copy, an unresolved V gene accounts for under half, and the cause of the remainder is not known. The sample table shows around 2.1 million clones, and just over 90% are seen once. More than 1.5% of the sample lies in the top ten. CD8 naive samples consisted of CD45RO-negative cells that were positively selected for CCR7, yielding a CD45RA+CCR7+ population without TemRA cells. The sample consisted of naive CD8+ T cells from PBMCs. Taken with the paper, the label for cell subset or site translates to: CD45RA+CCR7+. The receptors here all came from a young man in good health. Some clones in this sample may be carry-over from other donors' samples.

The CDR3 coding sequence is TGTGCCAGCAGCCCCCCGGGGGGGGAGGGCTTTGTCTATGAGCAGTTCTTC. Amino acids: CASSPPGGEGFVYEQFF. V and J are TRBV7-2 and TRBJ2-1, with TRBD2 matching over 8 bases. The CDR3 consists of 17 residues. Per the germline V gene, CDR1 is SGHTA and CDR2 is FQGNSA. The ends lost 5 bases at V and 8 bases at J; junction bases unmatched: 17.

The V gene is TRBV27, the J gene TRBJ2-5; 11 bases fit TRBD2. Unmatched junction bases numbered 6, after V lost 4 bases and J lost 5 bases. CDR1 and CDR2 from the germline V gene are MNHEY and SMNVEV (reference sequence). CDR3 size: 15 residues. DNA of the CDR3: TGTGCCAGCAGTTCACTAGCGGGAGTTTTGGAGACCCAGTACTTC. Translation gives CASSSLAGVLETQYF.